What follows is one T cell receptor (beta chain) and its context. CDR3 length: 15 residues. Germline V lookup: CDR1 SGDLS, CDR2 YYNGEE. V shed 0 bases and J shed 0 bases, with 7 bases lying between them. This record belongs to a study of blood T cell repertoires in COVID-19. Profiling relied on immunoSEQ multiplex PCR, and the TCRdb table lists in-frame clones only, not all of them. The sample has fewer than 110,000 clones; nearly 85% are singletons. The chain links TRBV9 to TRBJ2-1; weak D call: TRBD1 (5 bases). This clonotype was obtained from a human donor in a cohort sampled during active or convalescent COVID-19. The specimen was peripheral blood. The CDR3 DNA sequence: TGTGCCAGCAGCGTAGACAGGAGCTCCTACAATGAGCAGTTCTTC. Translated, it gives CASSVDRSSYNEQFF.